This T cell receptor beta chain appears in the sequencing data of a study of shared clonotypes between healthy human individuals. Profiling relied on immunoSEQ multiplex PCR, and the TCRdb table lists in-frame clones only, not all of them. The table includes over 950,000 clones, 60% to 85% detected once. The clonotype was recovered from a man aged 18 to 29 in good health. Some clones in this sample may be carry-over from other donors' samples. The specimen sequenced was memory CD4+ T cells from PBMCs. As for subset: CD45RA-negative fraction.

The CDR3 bases are TGTGCCAGCAGTGAAGGAACGTATGGCTACACCTTC. Translation: CASSEGTYGYTF. The rearrangement uses TRBV2 and TRBJ1-2; D gene uncertain. V dropped 1 base and J dropped 5 bases, with 5 bases sitting between them. CDR3 length equals 12 residues. Germline CDR1 reads SNHLY; CDR2 reads FYNNEI.